The 27 T cell receptor beta chains in this list originate from one sample, sequenced in a study of T cells in tuberculosis. TCRdb keeps only in-frame clones here, not all; method: immunoSEQ multiplex PCR. The top ten hold less than 5.5% of the sample, which has tens of thousands of clones, around 88% seen once. The time point: new active TB diagnosis, blood taken before or within 7 days of starting treatment. Sequencing was performed on PBMCs, taken at tuberculosis diagnosis. These receptors all stem from an adult with tuberculosis.

The chain links TRBV19 to TRBJ2-7; 11 bases are shared with TRBD2. This CDR3 is built from 15 residues. CDR1 is LNHDA and CDR2 is SQIVND in the germline V gene (reference sequence). V was clipped by 2 bases and J by 5 bases; unmatched bases: 5. CDR3 region: CASSIMGLAVDEQYF. CDR3 in DNA: TGTGCCAGTAGTATAATGGGACTAGCGGTCGACGAGCAGTACTTC. Variable domain in full (rest from reference TRBV19 and TRBJ2-7): DGGITQSPKYLFRKEGQNVTLSCEQNLNHDAMYWYRQDPGQGLRLIYYSQIVNDFQKGDIAEGYSVSREKKESFPLTVTSAQKNPTAFYLCASSIMGLAVDEQYFGPGTRLTVT.

The chain employs TRBV5-4 and TRBJ2-2, with a weak D call TRBD2 (6 bases). This CDR3 is built from 16 residues. The V gene lost 2 bases and the J gene lost 4 bases, with 15 bases spanning the gap. Germline V gene lookup returns CDR1 SGHNT and CDR2 YYREEE (reference sequence). The CDR3 nucleotides read TGTGCCAGCAGCTTACGGGACTCCCAGATCACCGGGGAGCTGTTTTTT. This gives the protein CASSLRDSQITGELFF.

V usage is TRBV7-3 and J usage is TRBJ2-2; D is ambiguous. CDR3 length: 13 residues. V gave up 5 bases and J gave up 5 bases, with 9 bases separating them. Germline loops: CDR1 SGHTA, CDR2 FQGTGA. The CDR3 DNA reads TGTGCCAGCAGCCCCGGTATGACCGGGGAGCTGTTTTTT. It codes for CASSPGMTGELFF. Full variable domain (rest looked up from reference TRBV7-3 and TRBJ2-2): GAGVSQTPSNKVTEKGKYVELRCDPISGHTALYWYRQSLGQGPEFLIYFQGTGAADDSGLPNDRFFAVRPEGSVSTLKIQRTERGDSAVYLCASSPGMTGELFFGEGSRLTVL.

The rearrangement links TRBV6-1 to TRBJ2-5; a weak D match, TRBD1 (7 bases). This CDR3 has 13 amino acids. V was clipped by 11 bases and J by 3 bases, with 16 bases between them. CDR1 MNHNS and CDR2 SASEGT come from the germline V gene. CDR3 sequence (DNA): TGTGCCCCCAGGGGGGACATAAAAGAGACCCAGTACTTC. Its protein product is CAPRGDIKETQYF.

The chain recombines TRBV7-8 with TRBJ2-7; 7 nucleotides match TRBD2. The junction had 8 bases not matched to a gene; V was cut back by 8 bases and J by 1 base. The CDR3 totals 14 residues. CDR1 SGHVS and CDR2 FQNEAQ come from the germline V gene. This chain's CDR3 is CASGGGRASYEQYF. CDR3 bases: TGTGCCAGCGGGGGTGGGAGGGCTTCCTACGAGCAGTACTTC. The full variable domain, rest sourced from reference TRBV7-8 and TRBJ2-7, is GAGVSQSPRYKVAKRGQDVALRCDPISGHVSLFWYQQALGQGPEFLTYFQNEAQLDKSGLPSDRFFAERPEGSVSTLKIQRTQQEDSAVYLCASGGGRASYEQYFGPGTRLTVT.

The gene calls are TRBV7-2 and TRBJ1-2, with 9 bases aligning to TRBD1. Germline V CDR1 and CDR2: SGHTA, FQGNSA. V shed 6 bases, J shed 5 bases, and the junction held 4 bases outside the gene matches. The CDR3 runs to 13 residues. CDR3 DNA sequence: TGTGCCAGCAGGGACAGGGGAAGATATGGCTACACCTTC. It codes for CASRDRGRYGYTF.

This clone has only one observation. V is TRBV23-1 and J is TRBJ2-7; a possible D gene is TRBD1 (6 bases). TRBV23-1 is an open reading frame, and its role is uncertain. CDR3 length: 14 residues. V lost 5 bases, J lost 1 base, and 12 bases lay in between. CDR3 sequence: CASSSSGQSYEQYF. CDR3 sequence (DNA): TGCGCCAGCAGTTCCTCCGGACAGTCCTACGAGCAGTACTTC.

This clone was seen a single time. The V call is TRBV5-1, the J call TRBJ2-1; 10 positions agree with TRBD2. V dropped 3 bases and J dropped 0; count of bases not matched to a gene: 3. This CDR3 region has 16 residues. The germline V gene encodes CDR1 SGHRS and CDR2 YFSETQ. The CDR3 loop reads CASSWTSGSSYNEQFF. The DNA for the CDR3 is TGCGCCAGCAGCTGGACTAGCGGCAGCTCCTACAATGAGCAGTTCTTC.

This chain links TRBV15 with TRBJ2-3; D gene ambiguous. V was clipped by 0 bases and J by 0 bases, with 7 bases between them. This CDR3 has 15 amino acids. The germline CDR1 and CDR2 sequences are LNHNV and YYDKDF (reference sequence). The CDR3, as DNA: TGTGCCACCAGCAGAGATCGAACTAGCACAGATACGCAGTATTTT. It specifies CATSRDRTSTDTQYF.

The chain joins TRBV6-6 to TRBJ1-4; D gene unclear. This CDR3 contains 15 residues. Germline V CDR1 and CDR2: MNHNY, SVGAGI (reference sequence). With 0 bases removed from V and 8 bases from J, the gap between germline ends came to 13 bases. CDR3 protein: CASSYSAGEGEKLFF. Written as DNA, the CDR3 is TGTGCCAGCAGTTACTCTGCGGGCGAGGGAGAAAAACTGTTTTTT.

The rearrangement uses TRBV6-5 and TRBJ2-1, with D possibly TRBD2 on 5 matching bases. CDR1 and CDR2 (germline): MNHEY, SVGAGI. CDR3 length: 15 residues. Trimming cost V 2 bases and J 1 base, with 9 bases left between them. The CDR3 is CASSYGRGSYNEQFF. The CDR3 DNA reads TGTGCCAGCAGTTACGGTCGGGGATCCTACAATGAGCAGTTCTTC.

The rearrangement joins TRBV27 to TRBJ2-4; 12 positions match TRBD2. Germline CDR1 is MNHEY and CDR2 is SMNVEV (reference sequence). V dropped 5 bases and J dropped 8; count of bases not matched to a gene: 7. The CDR3 consists of 15 residues. The DNA for the CDR3 is TGTGCCAGCAGTCCGACGACTAGCGGGAGTCACATTCAGTACTTC. It specifies CASSPTTSGSHIQYF.

This chain uses TRBV5-1 with TRBJ2-1; TRBD2 matches at 11 bases. The trim removed 3 bases at V and 12 bases at J, leaving 11 bases unmatched. The CDR3 has 15 amino acids. Germline CDR1 reads SGHRS; CDR2 reads YFSETQ. The CDR3: CASSSIAGGPVGQFF. The DNA for the CDR3 is TGCGCCAGCAGCTCGATAGCGGGGGGGCCGGTAGGGCAGTTCTTC.

The chain uses TRBV5-1 and TRBJ2-2; possible D gene TRBD2, 7 bases. Per germline, CDR1 SGHRS and CDR2 YFSETQ. This CDR3 region has 16 residues. V lost 1 base, J lost 4 bases, and 14 bases lay in between. This chain's CDR3 is CASSLPGGASTGELFF. The DNA for the CDR3 is TGCGCCAGCAGCTTGCCGGGGGGCGCATCCACCGGGGAGCTGTTTTTT.

Concerning this clone itself: The same CDR3 arises from other DNA sequences in this sample as well. The CDR3, as DNA: TGTGCCAGCAGTGTAGGACATAATACTGGGGAGCTGTTTTTT. Translated: CASSVGHNTGELFF. V gene TRBV25-1 combines with J gene TRBJ2-2; TRBD1 is a possible D gene (5 bases). From germline, CDR1 is MGHDK and CDR2 SYGVNS. The CDR3 has 14 amino acids. V was shortened by 4 bases and J by 8 bases, with 14 bases between the two germline ends. The full variable domain, its missing parts supplied by reference TRBV25-1 and TRBJ2-2, is EADIYQTPRYLVIGTGKKITLECSQTMGHDKMYWYQQDPGMELHLIHYSYGVNSTEKGDLSSESTVSRIRTEHFPLTLESARPSHTSQYLCASSVGHNTGELFFGEGSRLTVL.

The chain recombines TRBV18 with TRBJ2-1; 9 bases agree with TRBD2. Germline V gene lookup returns CDR1 KGHSH and CDR2 LQKENI. Trimming took 4 bases from V and 10 from J; bases not matched to a gene: 5. The CDR3 extends over 13 amino acids. The CDR3 sequence is CASSQDLAGEQFF. Written as DNA, the CDR3 is TGTGCCAGCTCACAGGACCTAGCGGGAGAGCAGTTCTTC. The complete variable domain, with remaining parts taken from reference TRBV18 and TRBJ2-1, reads NAGVMQNPRHLVRRRGQEARLRCSPMKGHSHVYWYRQLPEEGLKFMVYLQKENIIDESGMPKERFSAEFPKEGPSILRIQQVVRGDSAAYFCASSQDLAGEQFFGPGTRLTVL.

This sequence joins TRBV18 and TRBJ1-1; D possibly corresponds to TRBD1 (6 bases). The CDR3 consists of 13 residues. Germline CDR1 KGHSH, CDR2 LQKENI. Trimming cost V 7 bases and J 1 base, with 10 bases left between them. The CDR3 here is CASLPGQNTEAFF. CDR3 nucleotides: TGTGCCAGCTTACCGGGACAGAACACTGAAGCTTTCTTT. Full variable domain (missing parts from reference TRBV18 and TRBJ1-1): NAGVMQNPRHLVRRRGQEARLRCSPMKGHSHVYWYRQLPEEGLKFMVYLQKENIIDESGMPKERFSAEFPKEGPSILRIQQVVRGDSAAYFCASLPGQNTEAFFGQGTRLTVV.

V gene TRBV10-1 combines with J gene TRBJ2-1; D perhaps matches TRBD1 (5 bases). Between the trimmed V and J ends, which lost 7 bases and 5 bases, there was a span of 9 bases. Looked up from germline, CDR1 is WNHNN and CDR2 is SYGVQD (reference sequence). The CDR3 spans 12 residues. CDR3 nucleotide sequence: TGCGCCAGCAAAGGGGAAAACAATGAGCAGTTCTTC. It encodes CASKGENNEQFF.

The chain uses TRBV2 and TRBJ2-5; possible D gene TRBD2, 7 bases. Germline CDR1 and CDR2: SNHLY and FYNNEI. Trimming cost V 7 bases and J 4 bases, with 19 bases left between them. This CDR3 is 15 amino acids long. The CDR3 nucleotides read TGTGCCAGCACCCGATGGGGGGGGCAGGGAGAGACCCAGTACTTC. This gives the protein CASTRWGGQGETQYF.

The chain links TRBV28 to TRBJ1-5, with 10 bases identical to TRBD1. The ends lost 7 bases at V and 2 bases at J; junction bases unmatched: 17. CDR3 size: 19 residues. From germline, CDR1 is MDHEN and CDR2 SYDVKM. CDR3 loop: CASTLPRSTGGLGNQPQHF. The CDR3 DNA follows: TGTGCCAGCACCCTTCCCCGATCGACAGGGGGCCTTGGCAATCAGCCCCAGCATTTT.

About this clone: Other DNA sequences in this sample translate to the same CDR3. The rearrangement joins TRBV6-5 to TRBJ2-2; D gene unclear. Germline V CDR1 and CDR2: MNHEY, SVGAGI. The CDR3 extends over 16 amino acids. V was clipped by 0 bases and J by 0 bases, with 8 bases between them. This chain's CDR3 is CASSYSRRTNTGELFF. The CDR3 region has the DNA TGTGCCAGCAGTTACTCTCGGCGGACGAACACCGGGGAGCTGTTTTTT.

The chain has TRBV2 and TRBJ2-1, with 10 bases aligning to TRBD1. Germline V lookup: CDR1 SNHLY, CDR2 FYNNEI. There are 13 residues in the CDR3. V lost 4 bases, J lost 10 bases, and 4 bases stayed unmatched. CDR3 protein: CASSGQGAREQFF. CDR3 DNA sequence: TGTGCCAGCAGTGGACAGGGGGCTCGGGAGCAGTTCTTC.

The table lists this clone with a few counts. J is TRBJ2-3 and V is TRBV7-9; 14 bases agree with TRBD2. The CDR3 is made up of 16 amino acids. The J segment lost 7 bases and the V segment lost 5 bases, leaving 8 bases of the junction unmatched. CDR1 and CDR2 from the germline V gene are SEHNR and FQNEAQ (reference sequence). The CDR3 sequence: CASSGGGLAGGHTQYF. CDR3 sequence (DNA): TGTGCCAGCAGCGGGGGAGGACTAGCGGGAGGCCATACGCAGTATTTT.

As regards this clone: Germline is not matched at one junction end, which may reflect a read error. The chain uses TRBV7-2 and TRBJ2-3; TRBD1 agrees at 8 bases. The germline gives CDR1 SGHTA, CDR2 FQGNSA. The CDR3 has 15 residues. The CDR3 is CASSTRTGMTDMQYF. The CDR3 bases are TGTGCCAGCAGCACCCGGACAGGGATGACAGATATGCAGTATTTT.

This clone was seen a single time. CDR3 coding DNA: TGTGCCAGTACCCGGGGGACAGGGAGGTACGAGCAGTACTTC. The encoded protein is CASTRGTGRYEQYF. The rearrangement links TRBV19 to TRBJ2-7, with 9 nucleotides matching TRBD1. V gave up 7 bases and J gave up 4 bases; unmatched junction bases: 8. The germline V gene has CDR1 LNHDA and CDR2 SQIVND (reference sequence). The CDR3 has 14 amino acids.

The chain joins TRBV10-2 to TRBJ2-3; a weak D match, TRBD2 (5 bases). Deletions cut 8 bases from V and 0 bases from J, with 12 bases between. The CDR3 sequence is 14 residues long. The germline V gene encodes CDR1 WSHSY and CDR2 SAAADI. In DNA, the CDR3 is TGCGCCAGCGCGAGAGGGTCAAGCACAGATACGCAGTATTTT. Protein sequence: CASARGSSTDTQYF.

The J gene is TRBJ1-2, the V gene TRBV29-1, with unresolved D. This CDR3 has 10 amino acids. Germline V gives CDR1 SQVTM, CDR2 ANQGSEA. V lost 3 bases, J lost 7 bases, and 6 bases lay in between. CDR3 region: CSVEEVGYTF. The CDR3 coding sequence is TGCAGCGTTGAGGAGGTTGGCTACACCTTC. The variable domain in full, completed from reference TRBV29-1 and TRBJ1-2, reads SAVISQKPSRDICQRGTSLTIQCQVDSQVTMMFWYRQQPGQSLTLIATANQGSEATYESGFVIDKFPISRPNLTFSTLTVSNMSPEDSSIYLCSVEEVGYTFGSGTRLTVV.